This entry is about one TCR beta chain. Its target is not known. Method: immunoSEQ multiplex PCR; TCRdb's copy keeps in-frame clones and lacks some. Counted here are 70,000 or so clones, 93% occurring once; the ten biggest clones make up roughly 2.6%. This record comes from a study of PD-1 blockade in classical Hodgkin lymphoma. The study's findings and limits: The origin of the repertoire differences remains undefined, with disease activity or prior therapy as possible causes. Healthy donors reportedly exceeded newly diagnosed patients in baseline TCR diversity.

Germline CDR1 is ENHRY and CDR2 is SYGVKD. V lost 6 bases and J lost 2; bases outside the gene matches: 7. CDR3 length: 15 residues. Time point in this sample: newly diagnosed, previously untreated cHL patient sample. PBMCs from patients with newly diagnosed, untreated classical Hodgkin lymphoma served as a comparison group for the relapsed/refractory trial patients. The rearrangement links TRBV10-3 to TRBJ1-2; 9 bases match TRBD1. The sequence was obtained from a human donor with classical Hodgkin lymphoma. Sequencing was carried out using peripheral blood mononuclear cells (PBMCs). In DNA form, the CDR3 reads TGTGCCATCAGCGAACAGGGGGCGCCCAACTATGGCTACACCTTC. It translates to CAISEQGAPNYGYTF.